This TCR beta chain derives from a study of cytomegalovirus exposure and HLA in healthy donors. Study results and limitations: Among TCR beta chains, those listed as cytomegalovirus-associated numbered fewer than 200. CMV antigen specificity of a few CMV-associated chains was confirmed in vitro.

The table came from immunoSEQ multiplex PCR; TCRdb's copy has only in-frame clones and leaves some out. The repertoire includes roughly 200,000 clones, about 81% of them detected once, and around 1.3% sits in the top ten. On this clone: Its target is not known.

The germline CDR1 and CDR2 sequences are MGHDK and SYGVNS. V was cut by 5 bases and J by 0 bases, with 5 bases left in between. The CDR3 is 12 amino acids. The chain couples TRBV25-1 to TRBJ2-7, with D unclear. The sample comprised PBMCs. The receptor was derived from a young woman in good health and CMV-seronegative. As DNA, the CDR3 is TGTGCCAGCAGTTCCAGCTCCTACGAGCAGTACTTC. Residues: CASSSSSYEQYF.